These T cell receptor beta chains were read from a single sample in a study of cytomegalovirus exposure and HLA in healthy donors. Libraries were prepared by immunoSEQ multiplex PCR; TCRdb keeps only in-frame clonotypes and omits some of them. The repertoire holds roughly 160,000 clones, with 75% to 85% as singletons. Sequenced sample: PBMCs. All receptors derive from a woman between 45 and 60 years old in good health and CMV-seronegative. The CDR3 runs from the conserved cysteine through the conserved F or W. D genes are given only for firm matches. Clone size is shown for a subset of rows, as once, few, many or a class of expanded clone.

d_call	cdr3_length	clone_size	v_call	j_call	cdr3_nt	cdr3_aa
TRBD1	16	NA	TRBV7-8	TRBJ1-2	TGTGCCAGCAGCTCCGGGACAGGGACTTCTATCTATGGCTACACCTTC	CASSSGTGTSIYGYTF
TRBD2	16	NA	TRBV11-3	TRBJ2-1	TGTGCCAGCAGCTTAGGTGTGACTAGCGGGAGATATGAGCAGTTCTTC	CASSLGVTSGRYEQFF
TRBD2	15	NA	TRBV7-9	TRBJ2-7	TGTGCCAGCAGCGCCGCTAGCGGGAGAGCCTACGAGCAGTACTTC	CASSAASGRAYEQYF
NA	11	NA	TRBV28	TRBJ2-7	TGTGCCAGCAGTTTAGGGGCCCAGGCGTACTTC	CASSLGAQAYF
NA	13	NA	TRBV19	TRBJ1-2	TGTGCCAGTAGCCCAGGGGTTAGCTATGGCTACACCTTC	CASSPGVSYGYTF
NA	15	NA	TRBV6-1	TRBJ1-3	TGTGCCAGCAGTGACTTCGGGGAGGCTGGAAACACCATATATTTT	CASSDFGEAGNTIYF
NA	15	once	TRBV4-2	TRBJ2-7	TGTGCCAGCAGCCAAGTAAGGGGGGGCTTCCACGAGCAGTACTTC	CASSQVRGGFHEQYF
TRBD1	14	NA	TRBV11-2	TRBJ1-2	TGTGCCAGCGGAGACAGGGGTCTGGTCTATGGCTACACCTTC	CASGDRGLVYGYTF
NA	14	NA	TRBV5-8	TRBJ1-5	TGTGCCAGCAGCTTGGGACATCAAATTGCGCCCCAGCATTTT	CASSLGHQIAPQHF
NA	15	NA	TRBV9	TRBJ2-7	TGTGCCAGCAGCGTAGGGGCGGGCGGCCCCTACGAGCAGTACTTC	CASSVGAGGPYEQYF
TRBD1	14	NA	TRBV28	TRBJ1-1	TGTGCCAGCAGTCGGACAGGGGGCGGGGCTGAAGCTTTCTTT	CASSRTGGGAEAFF
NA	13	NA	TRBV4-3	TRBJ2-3	TGCGCCAGCAGCCAAGAGATCGGGGATACGCAGTATTTT	CASSQEIGDTQYF
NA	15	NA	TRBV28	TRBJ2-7	TGTGCCAGCAGTTTATCCCCCTCTATCTCCTACGAGCAGTACTTC	CASSLSPSISYEQYF
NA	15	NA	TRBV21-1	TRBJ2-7	TGTGCCAGCAGCACTCAGCGGGGGCCCTCCTACGAGCAGTACTTC	CASSTQRGPSYEQYF
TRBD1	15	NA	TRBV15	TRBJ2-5	TGTGCCACCAGCAGAGTCCCAGGGGGTGGGGAGACCCAGTACTTC	CATSRVPGGGETQYF
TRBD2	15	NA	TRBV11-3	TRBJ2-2	TGTGCCAGCAGCTTGAGTAGCGGGAGTGCCGGGGAGCTGTTTTTT	CASSLSSGSAGELFF
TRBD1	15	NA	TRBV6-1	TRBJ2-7	TGTGCCAGCAGTGAGGACAGGGGGTTTACCTACGAGCAGTACTTC	CASSEDRGFTYEQYF
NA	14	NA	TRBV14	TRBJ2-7	TGTGCCAGCACCAAAAGGGGTGAGCCCTACGAGCAGTACTTC	CASTKRGEPYEQYF
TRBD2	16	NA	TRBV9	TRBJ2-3	TGTGCCAGCAGCGTAGGGGCTAGCGGGGGAGCAGATACGCAGTATTTT	CASSVGASGGADTQYF
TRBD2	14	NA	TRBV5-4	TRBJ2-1	TGTGCCAGCAGCACGGGGACTAGCGGCAATGAGCAGTTCTTC	CASSTGTSGNEQFF
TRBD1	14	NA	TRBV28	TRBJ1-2	TGTGCCAGCAGAAGGGACAGGGATTTGAGTGGCTACACCTTC	CASRRDRDLSGYTF
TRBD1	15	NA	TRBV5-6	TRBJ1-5	TGTGCCAGCAGCTCGGCGGACAGGGGGCCTCAGCCCCAGCATTTT	CASSSADRGPQPQHF
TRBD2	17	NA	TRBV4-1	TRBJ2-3	TGCGCCAGCAGCCAAGATCAGGGAGCGGGGGGGCCTGATACGCAGTATTTT	CASSQDQGAGGPDTQYF
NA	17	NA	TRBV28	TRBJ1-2	TGTGCCAGCAGTTTATCCATACAGGGTTACTTAAACTATGGCTACACCTTC	CASSLSIQGYLNYGYTF
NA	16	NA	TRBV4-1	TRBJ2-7	TGCGCCAGCAGCCAACTTGACCCAGGTTCTTCCAACGAGCAGTACTTC	CASSQLDPGSSNEQYF
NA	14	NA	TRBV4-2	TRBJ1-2	TGTGCCAGCAGCCAAGCGGGACTAACTGGGGGCTACACCTTC	CASSQAGLTGGYTF
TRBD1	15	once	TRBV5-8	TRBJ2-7	TGTGCCAGCAGCCGCCACCGGGACAGTTACTACGAGCAGTACTTC	CASSRHRDSYYEQYF